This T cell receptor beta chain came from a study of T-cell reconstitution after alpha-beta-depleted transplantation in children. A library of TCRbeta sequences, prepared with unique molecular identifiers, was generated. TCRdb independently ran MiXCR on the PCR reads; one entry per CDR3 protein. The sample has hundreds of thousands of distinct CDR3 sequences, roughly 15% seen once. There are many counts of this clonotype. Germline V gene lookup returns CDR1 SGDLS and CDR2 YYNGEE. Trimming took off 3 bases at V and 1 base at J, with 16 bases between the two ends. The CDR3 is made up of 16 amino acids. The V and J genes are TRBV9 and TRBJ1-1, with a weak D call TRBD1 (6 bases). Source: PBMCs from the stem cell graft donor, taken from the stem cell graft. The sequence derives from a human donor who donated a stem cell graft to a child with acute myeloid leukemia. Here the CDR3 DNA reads TGTGCCAGCAGCGGAGGGGGGGGGCGCCGGAACACTGAAGCTTTCTTT. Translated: CASSGGGGRRNTEAFF.